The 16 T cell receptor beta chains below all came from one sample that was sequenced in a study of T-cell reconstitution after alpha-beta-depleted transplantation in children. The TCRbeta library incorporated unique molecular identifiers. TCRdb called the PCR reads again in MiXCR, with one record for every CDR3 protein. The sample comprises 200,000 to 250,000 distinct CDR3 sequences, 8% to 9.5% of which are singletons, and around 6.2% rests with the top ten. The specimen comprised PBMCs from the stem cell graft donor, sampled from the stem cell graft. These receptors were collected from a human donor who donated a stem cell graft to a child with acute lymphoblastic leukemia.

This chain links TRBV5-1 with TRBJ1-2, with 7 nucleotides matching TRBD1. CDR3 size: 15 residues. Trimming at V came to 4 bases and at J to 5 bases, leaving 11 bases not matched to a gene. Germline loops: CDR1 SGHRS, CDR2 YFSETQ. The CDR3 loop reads CASSAGQRRSYGYTF. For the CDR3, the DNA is TGCGCCAGCAGCGCGGGACAGCGTAGATCTTATGGCTACACCTTC.

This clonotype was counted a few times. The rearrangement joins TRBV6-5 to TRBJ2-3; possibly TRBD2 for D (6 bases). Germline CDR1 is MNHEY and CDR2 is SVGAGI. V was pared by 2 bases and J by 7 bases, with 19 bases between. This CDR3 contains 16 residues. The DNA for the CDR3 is TGTGCCAGCAGTTACGGACGGGGCGGGGCGGGTTATACGCAGTATTTT. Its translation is CASSYGRGGAGYTQYF.

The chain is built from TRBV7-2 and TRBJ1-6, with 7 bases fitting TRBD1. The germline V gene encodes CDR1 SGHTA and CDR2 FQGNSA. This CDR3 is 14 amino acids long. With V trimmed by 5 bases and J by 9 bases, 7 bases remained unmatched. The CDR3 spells CASSTRTGGSPLHF. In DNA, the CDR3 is TGTGCCAGCAGCACTCGGACAGGAGGTTCACCCCTCCACTTT.

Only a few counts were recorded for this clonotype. DNA of the CDR3: TGTGCCTGGAGTGATCGCACCGGGGAGCTGTTTTTT. It codes for CAWSDRTGELFF. The genes are TRBV30 and TRBJ2-2; no firm D call. CDR1 and CDR2 from the germline V gene are GTSNPN and SVGIG (reference sequence). CDR3 size: 12 residues. V was shortened by 1 base and J by 4 bases, with 4 bases between the two germline ends.

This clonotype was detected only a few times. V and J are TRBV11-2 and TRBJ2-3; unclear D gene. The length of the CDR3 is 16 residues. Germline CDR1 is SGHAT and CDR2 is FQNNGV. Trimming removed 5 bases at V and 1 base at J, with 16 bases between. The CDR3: CASSPQQSLGTDTQYF. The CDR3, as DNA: TGTGCCAGCAGCCCGCAACAGTCTTTAGGCACAGATACGCAGTATTTT.

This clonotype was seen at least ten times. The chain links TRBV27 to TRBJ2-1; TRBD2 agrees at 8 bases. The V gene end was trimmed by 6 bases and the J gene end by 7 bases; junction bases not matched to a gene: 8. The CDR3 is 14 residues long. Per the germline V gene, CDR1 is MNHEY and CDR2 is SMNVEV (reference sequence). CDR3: CASRKRGLQNEQFF. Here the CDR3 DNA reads TGTGCCAGCAGAAAGCGGGGGCTCCAGAATGAGCAGTTCTTC.

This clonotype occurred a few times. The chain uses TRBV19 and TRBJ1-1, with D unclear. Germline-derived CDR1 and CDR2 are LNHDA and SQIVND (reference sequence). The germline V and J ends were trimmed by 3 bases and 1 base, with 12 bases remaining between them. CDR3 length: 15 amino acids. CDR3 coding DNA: TGTGCCAGTAGTATTCTCCAGGCCGGGAACACTGAAGCTTTCTTT. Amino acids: CASSILQAGNTEAFF.

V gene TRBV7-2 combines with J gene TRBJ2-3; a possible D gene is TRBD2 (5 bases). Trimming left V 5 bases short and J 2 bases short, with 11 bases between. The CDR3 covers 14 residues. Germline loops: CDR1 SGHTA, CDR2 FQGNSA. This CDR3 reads CASSRAAATDTQYF. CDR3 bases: TGTGCCAGCAGCCGAGCAGCGGCCACAGATACGCAGTATTTT.

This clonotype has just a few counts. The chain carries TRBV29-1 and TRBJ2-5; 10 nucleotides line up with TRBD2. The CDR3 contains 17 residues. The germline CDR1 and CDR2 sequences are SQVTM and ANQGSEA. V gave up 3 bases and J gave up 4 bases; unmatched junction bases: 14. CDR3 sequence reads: CSVEWGASGGPRETQYF. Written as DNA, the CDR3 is TGCAGCGTTGAGTGGGGGGCTAGCGGGGGCCCTAGAGAGACCCAGTACTTC.

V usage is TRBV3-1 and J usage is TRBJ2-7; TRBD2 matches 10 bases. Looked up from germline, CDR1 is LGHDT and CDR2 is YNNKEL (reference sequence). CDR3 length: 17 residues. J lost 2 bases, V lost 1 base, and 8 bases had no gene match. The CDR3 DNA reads TGTGCCAGCAGCCAAGGTGCCCCCAGCGGGGGGGCCTACGAGCAGTACTTC. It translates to CASSQGAPSGGAYEQYF.

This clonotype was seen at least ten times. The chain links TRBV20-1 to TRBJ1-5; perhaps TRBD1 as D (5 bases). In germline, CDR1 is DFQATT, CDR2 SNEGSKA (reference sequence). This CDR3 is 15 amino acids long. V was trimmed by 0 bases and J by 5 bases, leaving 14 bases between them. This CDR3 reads CSAREQLPRDQPQHF. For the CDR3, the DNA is TGCAGTGCTAGAGAACAGTTACCCAGGGATCAGCCCCAGCATTTT.

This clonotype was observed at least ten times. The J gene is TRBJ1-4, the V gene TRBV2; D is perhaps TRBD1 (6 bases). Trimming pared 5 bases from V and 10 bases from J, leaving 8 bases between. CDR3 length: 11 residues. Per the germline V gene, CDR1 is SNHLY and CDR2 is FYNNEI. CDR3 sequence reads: CASSSGVKLFF. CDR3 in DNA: TGTGCCAGCAGTTCAGGGGTAAAACTGTTTTTT.

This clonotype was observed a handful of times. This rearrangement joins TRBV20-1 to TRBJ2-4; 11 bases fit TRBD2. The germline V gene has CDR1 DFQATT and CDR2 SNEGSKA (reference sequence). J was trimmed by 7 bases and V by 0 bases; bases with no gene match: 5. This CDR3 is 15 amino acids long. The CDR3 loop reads CSAREASGGSNIQYF. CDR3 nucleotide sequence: TGCAGTGCTAGAGAGGCTAGCGGGGGGAGCAACATTCAGTACTTC.

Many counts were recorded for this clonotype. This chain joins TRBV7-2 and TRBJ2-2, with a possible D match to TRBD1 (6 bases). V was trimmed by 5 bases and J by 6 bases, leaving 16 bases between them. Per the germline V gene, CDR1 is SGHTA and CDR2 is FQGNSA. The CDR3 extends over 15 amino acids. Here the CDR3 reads CASSPQGIRAGELFF. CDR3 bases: TGTGCCAGCAGCCCCCAGGGGATAAGGGCCGGGGAGCTGTTTTTT.

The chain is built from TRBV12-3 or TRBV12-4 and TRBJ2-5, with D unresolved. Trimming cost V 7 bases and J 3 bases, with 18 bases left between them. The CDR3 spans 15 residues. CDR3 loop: CASIIWADSEETQYF. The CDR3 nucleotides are TGTGCCAGCATTATATGGGCGGATTCGGAAGAGACCCAGTACTTC.

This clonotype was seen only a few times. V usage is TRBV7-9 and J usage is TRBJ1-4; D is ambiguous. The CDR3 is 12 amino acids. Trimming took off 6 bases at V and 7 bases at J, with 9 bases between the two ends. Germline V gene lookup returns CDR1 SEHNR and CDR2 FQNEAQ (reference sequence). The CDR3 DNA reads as TGTGCCAGCAGTTCCGGGAGTGAAAAACTGTTTTTT. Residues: CASSSGSEKLFF.